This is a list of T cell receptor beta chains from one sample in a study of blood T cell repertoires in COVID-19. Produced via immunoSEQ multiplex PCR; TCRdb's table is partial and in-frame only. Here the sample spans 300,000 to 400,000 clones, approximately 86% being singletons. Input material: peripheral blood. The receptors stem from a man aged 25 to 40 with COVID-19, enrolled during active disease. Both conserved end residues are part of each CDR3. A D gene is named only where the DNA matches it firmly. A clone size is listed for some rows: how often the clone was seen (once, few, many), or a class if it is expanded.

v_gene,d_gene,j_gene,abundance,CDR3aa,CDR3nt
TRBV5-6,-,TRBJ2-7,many,CASSLAGAIGNEQYF,TGTGCCAGCAGCTTAGCTGGGGCAATCGGAAACGAGCAGTACTTC
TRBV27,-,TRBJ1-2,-,CASSFQGNYGYTF,TGTGCCAGCAGTTTTCAGGGGAACTATGGCTACACCTTC
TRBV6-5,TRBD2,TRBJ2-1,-,CASSLGLAYNEQFF,TGTGCCAGCAGTTTAGGACTAGCCTACAATGAGCAGTTCTTC
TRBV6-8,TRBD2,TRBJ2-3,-,CASTQPSGGRTDTQYF,TGTGCCAGCACTCAACCCAGCGGGGGGCGCACAGATACGCAGTATTTT
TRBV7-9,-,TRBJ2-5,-,CASSKRGQETQYF,TGTGCCAGCAGCAAACGGGGCCAAGAGACCCAGTACTTC
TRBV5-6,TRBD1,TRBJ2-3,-,CASSSTRTGDYTDTQYF,TGTGCCAGCAGCTCCACCCGGACAGGGGATTACACAGATACGCAGTATTTT
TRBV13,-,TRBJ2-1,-,CASSLNRRASINEQFF,TGTGCCAGCAGCTTAAACCGGAGGGCATCGATCAATGAGCAGTTCTTC
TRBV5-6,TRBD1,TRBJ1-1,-,CASSLGLGTGLNTEAFF,TGTGCCAGCAGCTTGGGGCTTGGGACAGGGTTGAACACTGAAGCTTTCTTT
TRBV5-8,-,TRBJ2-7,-,CASSLASHEQYF,TGTGCCAGCAGCTTGGCTTCCCACGAGCAGTACTTC
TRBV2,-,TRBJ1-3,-,CASVTGVSGNTIYF,TGTGCCAGCGTTACGGGGGTCTCTGGAAACACCATATATTTT
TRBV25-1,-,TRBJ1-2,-,CASSDPPHTYGYTF,TGTGCCAGCAGTGATCCCCCCCACACCTATGGCTACACCTTC
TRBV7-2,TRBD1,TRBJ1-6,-,CASSLGIGGTEYSPLHF,TGTGCCAGCAGCTTAGGGATCGGAGGGACAGAGTATTCACCCCTCCACTTT
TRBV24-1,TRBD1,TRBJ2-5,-,CAAGTERETQYF,TGTGCCGCCGGGACAGAACGAGAGACCCAGTACTTC
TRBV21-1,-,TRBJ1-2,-,CASSKAKGESYGYTF,TGTGCCAGCAGCAAAGCAAAGGGAGAAAGCTATGGCTACACCTTC
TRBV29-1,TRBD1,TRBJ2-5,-,CSVMTGVGSETQYF,TGCAGCGTCATGACAGGGGTAGGGTCGGAGACCCAGTACTTC
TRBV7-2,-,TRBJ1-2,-,CASSPAPAADGYTF,TGTGCCAGCAGCCCAGCGCCCGCGGCGGATGGCTACACCTTC
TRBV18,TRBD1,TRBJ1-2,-,CASSQQRQGVDGYTF,TGTGCCAGCTCCCAACAGAGACAGGGGGTGGATGGCTACACCTTC
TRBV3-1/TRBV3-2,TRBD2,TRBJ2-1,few,CASSPMGGSYNEQFF,TGTGCCAGCAGCCCTATGGGAGGGTCCTACAATGAGCAGTTCTTC
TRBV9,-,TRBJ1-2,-,CASSVTTEASVF,TGTGCCAGCAGCGTAACGACGGAGGCCTCGGTGTTC
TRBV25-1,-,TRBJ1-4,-,CASSGPTGEEKLFF,TGTGCCAGCAGTGGGCCGACAGGAGAAGAAAAACTGTTTTTT
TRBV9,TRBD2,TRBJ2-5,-,CASSVGSGSQETQYF,TGTGCCAGCAGCGTAGGTAGCGGGTCGCAAGAGACCCAGTACTTC
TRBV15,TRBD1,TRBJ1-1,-,CATSRDRWNTEAFF,TGTGCCACCAGCAGGGACAGGTGGAACACTGAAGCTTTCTTT
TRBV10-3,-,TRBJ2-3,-,CAISSVAGTRDTQYF,TGTGCCATCTCTTCTGTGGCAGGTACCAGAGATACGCAGTATTTT
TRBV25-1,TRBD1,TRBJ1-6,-,CASSEYPDRGSPLHF,TGTGCCAGCAGTGAATACCCGGACAGGGGTTCACCCCTCCACTTT
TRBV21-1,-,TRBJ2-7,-,CASSYDFAGTGSDEQYF,TGTGCCAGCAGCTACGACTTCGCCGGGACAGGGTCCGACGAGCAGTACTTC
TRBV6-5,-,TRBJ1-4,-,CASSYSARGWGEKLFF,TGTGCCAGCAGTTACTCGGCCAGGGGATGGGGTGAAAAACTGTTTTTT
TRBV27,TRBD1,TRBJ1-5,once,CASSGGTGGSQPQHF,TGTGCCAGCAGTGGAGGGACAGGGGGAAGTCAGCCCCAGCATTTT
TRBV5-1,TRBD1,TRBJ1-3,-,CASSFGQGRSGNTIYF,TGCGCCAGCAGCTTCGGACAGGGGCGTAGTGGAAACACCATATATTTT
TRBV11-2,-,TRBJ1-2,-,CASSLGAYANYGYTF,TGTGCCAGCAGCTTAGGCGCTTATGCTAACTATGGCTACACCTTC
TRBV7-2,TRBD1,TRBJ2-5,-,CASSSGQVQETQYF,TGTGCCAGCAGCTCGGGACAGGTCCAAGAGACCCAGTACTTC
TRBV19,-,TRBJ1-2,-,CASSMAGRRTF,TGTGCCAGTAGTATGGCAGGTCGTCGCACCTTC
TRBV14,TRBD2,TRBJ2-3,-,CASSPLAGGIRGTQYF,TGTGCCAGCAGCCCCCTAGCGGGAGGTATTCGAGGGACGCAGTATTTT
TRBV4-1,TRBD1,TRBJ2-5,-,CASSQGQRETQYF,TGCGCCAGCAGCCAGGGACAGCGGGAGACCCAGTACTTC
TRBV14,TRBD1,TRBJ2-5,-,CASSQERQGYYQETQYF,TGTGCCAGCAGCCAAGAACGACAGGGTTACTACCAAGAGACCCAGTACTTC
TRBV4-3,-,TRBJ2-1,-,CASSQVTLNEQFF,TGCGCCAGCAGCCAAGTAACTCTTAATGAGCAGTTCTTC
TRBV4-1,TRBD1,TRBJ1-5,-,CASSLDPPGQVNQPQHF,TGCGCCAGCAGCCTCGACCCCCCCGGACAGGTTAATCAGCCCCAGCATTTT
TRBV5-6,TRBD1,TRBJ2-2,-,CASSRSGQGAVGELFF,TGTGCCAGCAGCAGAAGCGGACAGGGGGCGGTCGGGGAGCTGTTTTTT
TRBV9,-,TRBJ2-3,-,CASSEARPADTQYF,TGTGCCAGCAGCGAAGCGAGGCCCGCAGATACGCAGTATTTT
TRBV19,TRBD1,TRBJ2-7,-,CASSIDPGQGANEQYF,TGTGCCAGTAGTATAGATCCGGGACAGGGAGCAAACGAGCAGTACTTC
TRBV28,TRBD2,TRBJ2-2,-,CASALAGGPGGELFF,TGTGCCAGTGCCCTAGCGGGAGGGCCGGGCGGGGAGCTGTTTTTT
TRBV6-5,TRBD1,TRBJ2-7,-,CASTTGGPSYEQYF,TGTGCCAGCACTACAGGGGGCCCCTCCTACGAGCAGTACTTC
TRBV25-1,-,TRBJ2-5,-,CASSEYRGTETQYF,TGTGCCAGCAGTGAATACAGGGGCACGGAGACCCAGTACTTC
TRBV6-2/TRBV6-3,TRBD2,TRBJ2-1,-,CASSSRGGYNEQFF,TGTGCCAGCAGTTCACGGGGGGGATACAATGAGCAGTTCTTC
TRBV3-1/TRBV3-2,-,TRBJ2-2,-,CASSQTGGTGELFF,TGTGCCAGCAGCCAGACAGGAGGCACCGGGGAGCTGTTTTTT
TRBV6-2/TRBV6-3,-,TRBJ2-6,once,CASSSLSGANVLTF,TGTGCCAGCAGTTCCCTCTCTGGGGCCAACGTCCTGACTTTC
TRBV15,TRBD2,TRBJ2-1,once,CATSRVGTSGINEQFF,TGTGCCACCAGCAGAGTAGGGACTAGCGGGATCAATGAGCAGTTCTTC
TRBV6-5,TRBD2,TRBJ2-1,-,CASSYWTSGEQFF,TGTGCCAGCAGTTACTGGACTAGCGGTGAGCAGTTCTTC
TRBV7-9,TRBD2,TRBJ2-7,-,CASSLSLAGPSYEQYF,TGTGCCAGCAGCTTGAGTCTAGCGGGACCGTCCTACGAGCAGTACTTC
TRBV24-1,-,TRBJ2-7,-,CATSESGYGYEQYF,TGTGCCACCAGTGAATCGGGGTACGGGTACGAGCAGTACTTC
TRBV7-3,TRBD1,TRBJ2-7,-,CASSLSGTGNYEQYF,TGTGCCAGCAGCCTTTCCGGGACAGGGAACTACGAGCAGTACTTC
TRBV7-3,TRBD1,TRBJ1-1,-,CASSLTGGQGRPEAFF,TGTGCCAGCAGCTTAACGGGGGGACAGGGGAGACCTGAAGCTTTCTTT
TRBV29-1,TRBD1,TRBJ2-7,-,CSVGQGMRYEQYF,TGCAGCGTGGGACAGGGGATGAGGTACGAGCAGTACTTC
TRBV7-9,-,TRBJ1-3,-,CASSHSSTGNTIYF,TGTGCCAGCAGTCACTCGTCCACTGGAAACACCATATATTTT
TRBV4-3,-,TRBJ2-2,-,CASSQAIRSANTGELFF,TGCGCCAGCAGCCAAGCAATCCGATCGGCGAACACCGGGGAGCTGTTTTTT
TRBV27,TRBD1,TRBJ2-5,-,CASSTGTGGWETQYF,TGTGCCAGCAGCACCGGGACAGGGGGCTGGGAGACCCAGTACTTC